Each of the 19 T cell receptor beta chains below was sequenced from the same sample in a study of CD8 T cells in ankylosing spondylitis. TCRdb analysed the 5' RACE reads with MiXCR anew, one entry per CDR3 protein. The sample lists 300,000 to 400,000 distinct CDR3 sequences; under 25% were seen once. Their antigens remain unidentified. Study-wide results and caveats: Within ankylosing spondylitis blood, a TCR beta motif made up of eight highly homologous variants appeared to be characteristic.

Sequenced input: blood, either unsorted or a sorted T cell fraction (not recorded which). Receptors were obtained from a male donor with ankylosing spondylitis.

The DNA of the CDR3 is TGTGCCAGCAGCCAAGATAGCAGCGCTAGCACAGATACGCAGTATTTT. This translates into CASSQDSSASTDTQYF. This chain connects TRBV3-1 to TRBJ2-3, with unresolved D. The ends were cut back, 0 bases at V and 0 bases at J, with 10 bases in the middle. The CDR3 extends over 16 amino acids. Germline CDR1 and CDR2: LGHDT and YNNKEL (reference sequence).

V is TRBV15 and J is TRBJ1-5; D perhaps matches TRBD1 (5 bases). The CDR3 spans 16 residues. CDR1 LNHNV and CDR2 YYDKDF come from the germline V gene (reference sequence). V lost 1 base, J lost 0 bases, and 10 bases lay in between. The CDR3 loop reads CATSRGGGGSNQPQHF. The CDR3 nucleotides are TGTGCCACCAGCAGAGGCGGTGGGGGTAGCAATCAGCCCCAGCATTTT.

The chain carries TRBV20-1 and TRBJ2-1; maybe TRBD2 (5 bases). Germline-derived CDR1 and CDR2 are DFQATT and SNEGSKA (reference sequence). V was cut by 2 bases and J by 5 bases, with 16 bases left in between. The length of the CDR3 is 15 residues. The CDR3 DNA follows: TGCAGTGCTAGAAGAGGGAGATCCCCCCACAATGAGCAGTTCTTC. This sequence encodes CSARRGRSPHNEQFF.

The chain employs TRBV6-1 and TRBJ1-1, with 7 bases matching TRBD1. The CDR3 loop spans 14 amino acids. V gave up 3 bases and J gave up 4 bases; unmatched junction bases: 5. The germline V gene has CDR1 MNHNS and CDR2 SASEGT. Here the CDR3 reads CASSDKGASTEAFF. The DNA for the CDR3 is TGTGCCAGCAGTGATAAGGGGGCTAGCACTGAAGCTTTCTTT.

This clonotype showed up just a few times. The CDR3 reads CASSQGHGGKETQYF. The DNA for the CDR3 is TGTGCCAGCAGCCAAGGACACGGCGGGAAAGAGACCCAGTACTTC. The V gene is TRBV4-2, the J gene TRBJ2-5; possible D gene TRBD2, 6 bases. The CDR3 contains 15 residues. CDR1 is LGHNA and CDR2 is YNFKEQ in the germline V gene. The ends were cut back, 1 base at V and 3 bases at J, with 12 bases in the middle.

This chain uses TRBV3-1 with TRBJ2-4; a weak D match, TRBD2 (6 bases). The CDR3 loop spans 16 amino acids. Germline CDR1 and CDR2: LGHDT and YNNKEL (reference sequence). V gave up 5 bases and J gave up 0 bases, with 14 bases separating them. CDR3 sequence: CASSGRHRLAKNIQYF. Here the CDR3 DNA reads TGTGCCAGCAGCGGGAGGCACCGGCTAGCCAAAAACATTCAGTACTTC.

V and J are TRBV5-6 and TRBJ2-1, with D hard to call. The CDR3 is made up of 12 amino acids. The V end lost 4 bases, the J end lost 15 bases, and 17 bases lay between the germline ends. Per germline, CDR1 SGHDT and CDR2 YYEEEE. The CDR3 DNA sequence: TGTGCCAGCAGCCTCACGACAAGACGTTTGTTCTTC. It is translated as CASSLTTRRLFF.

V usage is TRBV4-2 and J usage is TRBJ2-6, with 7 bases that match TRBD1. Germline-derived CDR1 and CDR2 are LGHNA and YNFKEQ. This CDR3 has 18 amino acids. The ends lost 0 bases at V and 0 bases at J; junction bases unmatched: 5. CDR3 loop: CASSQEGTVNSGANVLTF. The CDR3 DNA is TGTGCCAGCAGCCAAGAAGGGACAGTGAACTCTGGGGCCAACGTCCTGACTTTC.

This clonotype has ten or more counts. The chain couples TRBV7-9 to TRBJ2-1; D gene unclear. Germline values: CDR1 SEHNR, CDR2 FQNEAQ (reference sequence). The CDR3 has 15 residues. V was clipped by 3 bases and J by 4 bases, with 13 bases between them. The DNA for the CDR3 is TGTGCCAGCAGCTTCGGAGACTCGCTATACAATGAGCAGTTCTTC. Amino acid sequence: CASSFGDSLYNEQFF.

There are many counts of this clonotype. The genes are TRBV4-1 and TRBJ2-7; D is undetermined. The CDR3 contains 17 residues. CDR1 and CDR2 (germline): MGHRA, YSYEKL. Trimming removed 0 bases at V and 4 bases at J, with 19 bases between. DNA for the CDR3: TGCGCCAGCAGCCAAGAGGATTTGTTTACCGGCCGGTACGAGCAGTACTTC. It yields the protein CASSQEDLFTGRYEQYF.

The V and J genes are TRBV7-9 and TRBJ2-7, with 10 bases lining up with TRBD1. Germline CDR1 and CDR2: SEHNR and FQNEAQ (reference sequence). The ends lost 5 bases at V and 5 bases at J; junction bases unmatched: 6. This CDR3 is built from 14 residues. The CDR3 nucleotides are TGTGCCAGCAGCCGTGGACAGGGGGTACACGAGCAGTACTTC. Protein sequence: CASSRGQGVHEQYF.

This clonotype was detected only a few times. The V gene is TRBV27, the J gene TRBJ2-3; 7 nucleotides agree with TRBD2. V gave up 1 base and J gave up 0 bases; unmatched junction bases: 4. Germline lookup yields CDR1 MNHEY and CDR2 SMNVEV (reference sequence). CDR3 length: 16 residues. CDR3: CASSLFAGASTDTQYF. The CDR3 DNA reads TGTGCCAGCAGTTTATTTGCGGGAGCCAGCACAGATACGCAGTATTTT.

By its share, this clonotype is medium-sized. The rearrangement joins TRBV7-2 to TRBJ2-7; D perhaps matches TRBD2 (5 bases). The germline gives CDR1 SGHTA, CDR2 FQGNSA. V dropped 4 bases and J dropped 2 bases, with 12 bases sitting between them. The CDR3 has 14 residues. The CDR3 region is CASSSLAGTYEQYF. The CDR3 coding sequence is TGTGCCAGCAGCTCTCTAGCTGGAACCTACGAGCAGTACTTC.

This clonotype turned up a few times. The V gene is TRBV3-1, the J gene TRBJ2-2, with D possibly being TRBD2 (5 bases). The V and J ends lost 1 base and 6 bases respectively, with 12 bases between them. The germline gives CDR1 LGHDT, CDR2 YNNKEL (reference sequence). There are 15 residues in the CDR3. CDR3 residues: CASSQVPGSAGELFF. DNA for the CDR3: TGTGCCAGCAGCCAAGTGCCGGGGTCGGCCGGGGAGCTGTTTTTT.

V is TRBV5-1 and J is TRBJ1-1; D not certain. The ends were cut back, 4 bases at V and 4 bases at J, with 17 bases in the middle. The CDR3 is 15 residues long. Looked up from germline, CDR1 is SGHRS and CDR2 is YFSETQ. As DNA, the CDR3 is TGCGCCAGCAGCCTGCTACAGTCCCCGGGCACTGAAGCTTTCTTT. It specifies CASSLLQSPGTEAFF.

This clonotype was detected ten times or more. The chain couples TRBV7-2 to TRBJ1-2; TRBD1 aligns across 8 bases. J gave up 4 bases and V 1 base, and 2 bases lay outside the gene matches. CDR3 length equals 14 residues. Germline CDR1 and CDR2: SGHTA and FQGNSA. The CDR3 loop is CASSLGQGSYGYTF. CDR3 sequence (DNA): TGTGCCAGCAGCTTAGGACAGGGGAGCTATGGCTACACCTTC.

This clonotype appeared a few times. The chain is built from TRBV20-1 and TRBJ2-3; no clear D gene. CDR1 and CDR2 from the germline V gene are DFQATT and SNEGSKA (reference sequence). The CDR3 runs 12 residues. The V and J ends lost 5 bases and 4 bases respectively, with 10 bases between them. CDR3 sequence: CSAPDQADTQYF. The CDR3 DNA follows: TGCAGTGCTCCCGACCAGGCAGATACGCAGTATTTT.

The V call is TRBV28, the J call TRBJ1-3; no definite D call. The CDR3 is 15 amino acids. The germline V and J ends were trimmed by 7 bases and 0 bases, with 13 bases remaining between them. Germline CDR1 MDHEN, CDR2 SYDVKM. The CDR3: CASTLQVYSGNTIYF. Here the CDR3 DNA reads TGTGCCAGCACCCTCCAAGTCTACTCTGGAAACACCATATATTTT.

This clonotype was observed at least ten times. J is TRBJ2-2 and V is TRBV29-1; 13 bases are shared with TRBD2. This CDR3 contains 16 residues. V was pared by 5 bases and J by 0 bases, with 3 bases of the junction left unmatched. Germline V gives CDR1 SQVTM, CDR2 ANQGSEA. CDR3 protein: CSVTGTSGANTGELFF. CDR3 nucleotide sequence: TGCAGCGTTACCGGGACTAGCGGGGCGAACACCGGGGAGCTGTTTTTT.